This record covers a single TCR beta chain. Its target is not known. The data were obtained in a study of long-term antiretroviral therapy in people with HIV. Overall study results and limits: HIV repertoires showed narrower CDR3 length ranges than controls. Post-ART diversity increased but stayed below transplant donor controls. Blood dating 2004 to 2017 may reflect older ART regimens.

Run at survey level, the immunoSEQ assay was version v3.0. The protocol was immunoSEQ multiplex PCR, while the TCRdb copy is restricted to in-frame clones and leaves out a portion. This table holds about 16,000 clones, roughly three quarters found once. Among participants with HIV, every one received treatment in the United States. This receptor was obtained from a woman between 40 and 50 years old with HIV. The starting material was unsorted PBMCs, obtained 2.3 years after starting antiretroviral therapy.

The CDR3 DNA sequence: TGCGCCAGCAGCTGGGCACTAGCGTACAATGAGCAGTTCTTC. Translation gives CASSWALAYNEQFF. The chain recombines TRBV4-1 with TRBJ2-1, with 7 bases fitting TRBD2. Germline-derived CDR1 and CDR2 are MGHRA and YSYEKL. Trimming cost V 5 bases and J 4 bases; bases outside gene matches: 5. This CDR3 region has 14 residues.